The next 3 T cell receptor beta chains were all read from a single sample in a study of cytomegalovirus exposure and HLA in healthy donors. The study ran its PCR with 60 Vbeta and 13 Jbeta primers. TCRdb's copy holds only in-frame clones and misses some; the assay was immunoSEQ multiplex PCR. The sample has 95,000 or so clones; around 81% are singletons. Sequencing was done on a sample of PBMCs. These receptors originate from a woman aged 70-85 years in good health and CMV-seropositive.

This chain connects TRBV9 to TRBJ2-2, with D maybe TRBD1 (5 bases). Germline CDR1 is SGDLS and CDR2 is YYNGEE. The CDR3 has 15 amino acids. Trimming took off 3 bases at V and 7 bases at J, with 16 bases between the two ends. The CDR3 DNA follows: TGTGCCAGCAGCGCCAATGTGGGGCCTCTCGGGGAGCTGTTTTTT. Encoded protein: CASSANVGPLGELFF.

V usage is TRBV6-6 and J usage is TRBJ2-3, with 9 bases that match TRBD2. V lost 4 bases and J lost 6; bases outside the gene matches: 11. Germline values: CDR1 MNHNY, CDR2 SVGAGI (reference sequence). The CDR3 has 16 amino acids. The CDR3 reads CASSSDPGLAWDTQYF. For the CDR3, the DNA is TGTGCCAGCAGTTCGGATCCGGGACTAGCTTGGGATACGCAGTATTTT.

The chain combines TRBV6-1 with TRBJ1-4; D is possibly TRBD1 (5 bases). This CDR3 is 14 amino acids long. V lost 4 bases to trimming and J lost 4 bases, with 10 bases between them. Per the germline V gene, CDR1 is MNHNS and CDR2 is SASEGT. The CDR3: CASSATVVNEKLFF. CDR3 DNA: TGTGCCAGCAGTGCGACAGTAGTTAATGAAAAACTGTTTTTT.